One and the same sample provided the 27 T cell receptor beta chains below, sequenced in a study of CD8 T cells in ankylosing spondylitis. TCRdb recomputed calls from the 5' RACE reads with MiXCR, one row per CDR3 protein. The data show hundreds of thousands of distinct CDR3 sequences, with roughly 17% seen just once and 0.95% to 1.1% held by the top ten. Study findings and constraints: There was a TCR beta motif, made of fewer than 10 highly homologous variants, that appeared characteristic of ankylosing spondylitis blood.

The antigens for these receptors are not known. Sample: blood, either unsorted or a sorted T cell fraction (not recorded which). These receptors were taken from a male donor with ankylosing spondylitis.

This clonotype was seen a few times. The J gene is TRBJ2-1, the V gene TRBV6-1; the D gene is possibly TRBD1 (6 bases). This CDR3 spans 15 amino acids. V was cut by 6 bases and J by 9 bases, with 21 bases left in between. Germline loops: CDR1 MNHNS, CDR2 SASEGT. The CDR3 protein is CASRGTNAKASEQFF. As DNA, the CDR3 is TGTGCCAGCAGGGGGACAAACGCGAAAGCGAGTGAGCAGTTCTTC.

The table lists this clonotype with many counts. V gene TRBV4-1 combines with J gene TRBJ1-2; no clear D. This CDR3 spans 14 amino acids. The V and J ends lost 1 base and 10 bases respectively, with 16 bases between them. Germline V gene lookup returns CDR1 MGHRA and CDR2 YSYEKL. CDR3 sequence: CASSQASIDGVYTF. CDR3 bases: TGCGCCAGCAGCCAAGCCAGCATCGATGGAGTCTACACCTTC.

This clonotype was seen ten or more times. The rearrangement uses TRBV12-3 or TRBV12-4 and TRBJ1-5, with D unresolved. The CDR3 covers 13 residues. The V and J ends lost 7 bases and 5 bases respectively, with 12 bases between them. This chain's CDR3 is CASTPDRHQPQHF. The DNA of the CDR3 is TGTGCCAGCACACCGGACCGCCATCAGCCCCAGCATTTT.

The rearrangement links TRBV20-1 to TRBJ1-1; 7 bases map to TRBD1. CDR1 is DFQATT and CDR2 is SNEGSKA in the germline V gene (reference sequence). This CDR3 is 13 amino acids long. J lost 1 base, V lost 3 bases, and 2 bases had no gene match. For the CDR3, the DNA is TGCAGTGCTAGCAGACAGGGGAACACTGAAGCTTTCTTT. Translating it yields CSASRQGNTEAFF.

The chain joins TRBV10-2 to TRBJ2-7; 9 nucleotides agree with TRBD1. Per germline, CDR1 WSHSY and CDR2 SAAADI. The V segment lost 2 bases and the J segment 6 bases; nucleotides outside the gene matches: 17. The CDR3 spans 18 residues. The CDR3 nucleotides read TGCGCCAGCAGTGAGCCTCAGACAACCCGAGACAGGGGGTCCGAGCAGTACTTC. Translation gives CASSEPQTTRDRGSEQYF.

The chain recombines TRBV10-3 with TRBJ1-2; 9 bases map to TRBD1. The CDR3 length is 14 residues. CDR1 and CDR2 from the germline V gene are ENHRY and SYGVKD. The ends lost 6 bases at V and 2 bases at J; junction bases unmatched: 4. CDR3 nucleotides: TGTGCCATCAGCGTACAGGGGGCCAACTATGGCTACACCTTC. Protein sequence: CAISVQGANYGYTF.

Only a few counts were recorded for this clonotype. The J gene is TRBJ1-2, the V gene TRBV13, with unresolved D. This CDR3 contains 15 residues. Trimming took off 2 bases at V and 5 bases at J, with 15 bases between the two ends. Germline CDR1 reads PRHDT; CDR2 reads FYEKMQ (reference sequence). As DNA, the CDR3 is TGTGCCAGCAGCTTACGGAACACCGGGAGGTATGGCTACACCTTC. This gives the protein CASSLRNTGRYGYTF. The full variable domain, completed using reference TRBV13 and TRBJ1-2, is AAGVIQSPRHLIKEKRETATLKCYPIPRHDTVYWYQQGPGQDPQFLISFYEKMQSDKGSIPDRFSAQQFSDYHSELNMSSLELGDSALYFCASSLRNTGRYGYTFGSGTRLTVV.

This clonotype has just a few counts. This chain links TRBV12-3 or TRBV12-4 with TRBJ1-6, with unresolved D. This CDR3 has 15 residues. Trimming took off 6 bases at V and 0 bases at J, with 9 bases between the two ends. CDR3 sequence reads: CASSPRGSYNSPLHF. In nucleotides, the CDR3 is TGTGCCAGCAGCCCCCGGGGCTCCTATAATTCACCCCTCCACTTT.

The rearrangement links TRBV6-1 to TRBJ1-2; tentatively, D is TRBD1 (6 bases). CDR1 and CDR2 (germline): MNHNS, SASEGT. The CDR3 has 14 amino acids. V lost 7 bases and J lost 2, with 14 bases in between. The CDR3 here is CASTFGGPNYGYTF. CDR3 DNA sequence: TGTGCCAGCACCTTTGGGGGGCCCAACTATGGCTACACCTTC.

This clonotype has a handful of counts. The chain is built from TRBV5-1 and TRBJ2-1, with a tentative D call TRBD2 (5 bases). Per the germline V gene, CDR1 is SGHRS and CDR2 is YFSETQ. This CDR3 region has 16 residues. The V end lost 3 bases, the J end lost 8 bases, and 21 bases lay between the germline ends. CDR3 amino acids: CASSSRGSSRVDEQFF. The CDR3 DNA reads as TGCGCCAGCAGCTCAAGAGGGAGTTCCCGCGTGGATGAGCAGTTCTTC.

This clonotype was found many times. The chain has TRBV11-3 and TRBJ2-3; tentatively, D is TRBD1 (6 bases). The CDR3 totals 15 residues. V was pared by 1 base and J by 5 bases, with 13 bases between. CDR1 is SGHNT, CDR2 YENEEA, per germline. This CDR3 reads CASSLGAGERDTQYF. The CDR3 nucleotides are TGTGCCAGCAGCTTAGGGGCAGGGGAGAGAGATACGCAGTATTTT.

This clonotype appeared a few times. For the CDR3, the DNA is TGTGCCAGCAGTTTAGCCACAGGGGGGCTTTTAATAATGGGAGAGACCCAGTACTTC. Translation gives CASSLATGGLLIMGETQYF. The rearrangement uses TRBV12-3 or TRBV12-4 and TRBJ2-5; 8 positions match TRBD1. Trimming took 0 bases from V and 4 from J; bases not matched to a gene: 16. The CDR3 spans 19 residues.

This clonotype has more than one count but fewer than ten. The genes are TRBV28 and TRBJ2-5; D possibly corresponds to TRBD2 (5 bases). In germline, CDR1 is MDHEN, CDR2 SYDVKM. The CDR3 has 14 amino acids. Trimming cost V 1 base and J 4 bases, with 10 bases left between them. The CDR3 bases are TGTGCCAGCAGTTTATCACGGGGTGGAGAGACCCAGTACTTC. Residues: CASSLSRGGETQYF.

CDR3 region: CASSELAGGPGEQETQYF. For the CDR3, the DNA is TGTGCCAGCAGCGAGCTAGCGGGGGGACCCGGCGAACAAGAGACCCAGTACTTC. The chain has TRBV14 and TRBJ2-5; 11 positions match TRBD2. The CDR3 totals 18 residues. The germline V gene encodes CDR1 SGHDN and CDR2 FVKESK. V was clipped by 5 bases and J by 2 bases; unmatched bases: 13.

V gene TRBV9 combines with J gene TRBJ1-4; D perhaps matches TRBD1 (5 bases). V was pared by 0 bases and J by 0 bases, with 9 bases between. Germline CDR1 SGDLS, CDR2 YYNGEE. There are 16 residues in the CDR3. The CDR3 DNA sequence: TGTGCCAGCAGCGTAGGATCGGGGGCAACTAATGAAAAACTGTTTTTT. This codes for CASSVGSGATNEKLFF.

The V and J genes are TRBV6-1 and TRBJ2-1; D is perhaps TRBD2 (5 bases). Germline values: CDR1 MNHNS, CDR2 SASEGT. V was cut by 6 bases and J by 0 bases, with 12 bases left in between. This CDR3 contains 15 residues. This CDR3 is CASRPRRSSYNEQFF. CDR3 DNA: TGTGCCAGCAGACCCCGGAGGAGCTCCTACAATGAGCAGTTCTTC.

The J gene is TRBJ1-5, the V gene TRBV4-1; D ambiguous. Trimming pared 0 bases from V and 4 bases from J, leaving 13 bases between. The length of the CDR3 is 16 residues. Germline assignment: CDR1 MGHRA and CDR2 YSYEKL. In DNA, the CDR3 is TGCGCCAGCAGCCAAGAGGTAGGGTTCGGGAATCAGCCCCAGCATTTT. Its translation: CASSQEVGFGNQPQHF.

This chain links TRBV29-1 with TRBJ1-1; D gene unclear. The CDR3 extends over 12 amino acids. The germline gives CDR1 SQVTM, CDR2 ANQGSEA. V lost 6 bases to trimming and J lost 2 bases, with 10 bases between them. CDR3 sequence reads: CSVLPVNTEAFF. CDR3 nucleotides: TGCAGCGTACTACCCGTTAACACTGAAGCTTTCTTT. Full variable domain (missing parts from reference TRBV29-1 and TRBJ1-1): SAVISQKPSRDICQRGTSLTIQCQVDSQVTMMFWYRQQPGQSLTLIATANQGSEATYESGFVIDKFPISRPNLTFSTLTVSNMSPEDSSIYLCSVLPVNTEAFFGQGTRLTVV.

This clonotype came up a few times. V gene TRBV10-3 combines with J gene TRBJ2-7, with 9 bases that match TRBD2. Germline V lookup: CDR1 ENHRY, CDR2 SYGVKD. V was clipped by 4 bases and J by 2 bases; unmatched bases: 6. This CDR3 region has 15 residues. CDR3 coding DNA: TGTGCCATCAGTGGTCGGCTAGCGGGGACCTACGAGCAGTACTTC. This gives the protein CAISGRLAGTYEQYF.

This clonotype has ten or more counts. The chain uses TRBV5-1 and TRBJ1-2; TRBD1 matches 9 bases. CDR1 is SGHRS and CDR2 is YFSETQ in the germline V gene. The CDR3 loop spans 14 amino acids. V lost 4 bases and J lost 7; bases outside the gene matches: 8. The CDR3 sequence: CASSKRTGETGYTF. In DNA form, the CDR3 reads TGCGCCAGCAGCAAACGGACAGGGGAGACTGGCTACACCTTC.

The chain is built from TRBV7-8 and TRBJ1-2; 12 bases fit TRBD1. The CDR3 length is 14 residues. The ends lost 10 bases at V and 6 bases at J; junction bases unmatched: 9. The germline gives CDR1 SGHVS, CDR2 FQNEAQ. The CDR3 DNA reads TGTGCCACCCGGGACAGGGGGCGAATGGATGGCTACACCTTC. Its protein is CATRDRGRMDGYTF. Filled out from reference TRBV7-8 and TRBJ1-2, the complete variable domain reads GAGVSQSPRYKVAKRGQDVALRCDPISGHVSLFWYQQALGQGPEFLTYFQNEAQLDKSGLPSDRFFAERPEGSVSTLKIQRTQQEDSAVYLCATRDRGRMDGYTFGSGTRLTVV.

This sequence joins TRBV28 and TRBJ2-7; D is unclear. Germline-derived CDR1 and CDR2 are MDHEN and SYDVKM. The CDR3 is made up of 12 amino acids. The ends were cut back, 5 bases at V and 3 bases at J, with 8 bases in the middle. The CDR3 DNA reads TGTGCCAGCAGTCCTCCCCTCTACGAGCAGTACTTC. Residues: CASSPPLYEQYF.

This sequence joins TRBV11-2 and TRBJ1-4, with D unclear. V lost 1 base, J lost 8 bases, and 17 bases lay in between. The CDR3 contains 16 residues. Per the germline V gene, CDR1 is SGHAT and CDR2 is FQNNGV. The CDR3 nucleotides are TGTGCCAGCAGCTTAGGTGGTGGCAAGGACGCCGAAAAACTGTTTTTT. This encodes CASSLGGGKDAEKLFF.

At least ten counts were recorded for this clonotype. The rearrangement uses TRBV4-1 and TRBJ2-1, with D perhaps matching TRBD1 or TRBD2 (5 bases each). This CDR3 contains 17 residues. V was shortened by 1 base and J by 0 bases, with 13 bases between the two germline ends. Germline values: CDR1 MGHRA, CDR2 YSYEKL. Here the CDR3 reads CASSQAGSGASYNEQFF. The CDR3 DNA reads TGCGCCAGCAGCCAAGCGGGATCCGGGGCCTCCTACAATGAGCAGTTCTTC.

Only a few counts were recorded for this clonotype. V gene TRBV12-3 or TRBV12-4 combines with J gene TRBJ2-5; 8 bases agree with TRBD1. CDR3 length: 15 amino acids. V was pared by 3 bases and J by 3 bases, with 6 bases of the junction left unmatched. CDR3 protein: CASSFDRGRKETQYF. Here the CDR3 DNA reads TGTGCCAGCAGTTTCGACAGGGGACGTAAAGAGACCCAGTACTTC.

The rearrangement links TRBV6-6 to TRBJ2-1; 7 bases fit TRBD2. J was trimmed by 12 bases and V by 6 bases; bases with no gene match: 11. The CDR3 runs 13 residues. Looked up from germline, CDR1 is MNHNY and CDR2 is SVGAGI (reference sequence). As DNA, the CDR3 is TGTGCCAGCAGCCCGGGACTACAAAGGGGGCAGTTCTTC. As protein: CASSPGLQRGQFF.

This clonotype was recorded many times. This chain links TRBV20-1 with TRBJ2-1, with a weak D call TRBD2 (6 bases). Trimming shortened V by 4 bases and J by 7 bases, and 17 bases separated the two germline ends. CDR1 is DFQATT and CDR2 is SNEGSKA in the germline V gene (reference sequence). The CDR3 is 14 amino acids. The CDR3 nucleotides read TGCAGTGCTAATCCTCGGGACTCTTTAAATGAGCAGTTCTTC. Its protein is CSANPRDSLNEQFF.